A selection of T cell receptor beta chains follows, all from one sample in a study of T cells in localized non-small cell lung cancer. The assay was immunoSEQ multiplex PCR, and TCRdb's table has in-frame clones only and misses some. The table lists about 79,000 clones, 70% to 90% of them singletons, with roughly 14% in the top ten. Material: peripheral blood, obtained before any cancer treatment. These receptor sequences come from a female donor older than 55 with stage I lung adenocarcinoma. The CDR3 runs from the conserved cysteine through the conserved F or W. D genes are given only for firm matches. Some rows mark clone size as missing; the rest say once, few, many or name a class of expanded clone.

V gene,J gene,D gene,clone size,CDR3 DNA,CDR3 protein
TRBV30,TRBJ2-3,TRBD2,-,TGTGCCTGGAGCCGGCGGGAGGGCCTCGATACGCAGTATTTT,CAWSRREGLDTQYF
TRBV9,TRBJ2-1,-,-,TGTGCCAGCAGCTCAGAGTGGGGGAATGAGCAGTTCTTC,CASSSEWGNEQFF
TRBV11-2,TRBJ1-1,-,-,TGTGCCAGCAGCCCCCCGGTGAGGCGTACTGAAGCTTTCTTT,CASSPPVRRTEAFF
TRBV7-9,TRBJ1-1,-,-,TGTGCCAGCAGCCGGTCCTTGGGCAGGGCAGCTTTCTTT,CASSRSLGRAAFF
TRBV15,TRBJ1-5,-,-,TGTGCCACCAGCAGAGAGCAAAGCGCGGGGGACAATCAGCCCCAGCATTTT,CATSREQSAGDNQPQHF
TRBV30,TRBJ1-1,-,-,TGTGCCTGGAGTAGGGGAGAAAAAGCTTTCTTT,CAWSRGEKAFF
TRBV5-1,TRBJ1-1,-,-,TGCGCCAGCAGCTTGGGGAGGGGCGCAGGGGTATCGGACACTGAAGCTTTCTTT,CASSLGRGAGVSDTEAFF
TRBV2,TRBJ2-2,TRBD1,-,TGTGCCAGCAGTGCGGGACAGGGGCACACCGGGGAGCTGTTTTTT,CASSAGQGHTGELFF
TRBV15,TRBJ2-3,-,-,TGTGCCACCAGCAGAGTAGGAAGGAGTTGGAAAGGAGATACGCAGTATTTT,CATSRVGRSWKGDTQYF
TRBV13,TRBJ2-2,TRBD2,-,TGTGCCAGCAGGCCCTATCTAGCGGGGGGCCCTAAAGACGGGGAGCTGTTTTTT,CASRPYLAGGPKDGELFF
TRBV5-1,TRBJ2-7,-,-,TGCGCCAGCCGGGACTTCACCTACGAGCAGTACTTC,CASRDFTYEQYF
TRBV7-2,TRBJ1-1,TRBD1,-,TGTGCCAGCAGACCGACAGGGGTGACTGAAGCTTTCTTT,CASRPTGVTEAFF
TRBV11-2,TRBJ2-5,-,-,TGTGCCAGCAGCATCCAAGAGACCCAGTACTTC,CASSIQETQYF
TRBV11-2,TRBJ1-1,TRBD1,-,TGTGCCAGCACCCTAGGACGGGGTTTCAGGGGGGTCGGGACTGAAGCTTTCTTT,CASTLGRGFRGVGTEAFF
TRBV11-3,TRBJ1-1,-,once,TGTGCCAGCAGCAGCAACAGGGCGATGAACACTGAAGCTTTCTTT,CASSSNRAMNTEAFF
TRBV29-1,TRBJ2-3,-,-,TGCAGCGTTGGTTTGACTTTAGAGGCGGATACGCAGTATTTT,CSVGLTLEADTQYF
TRBV11-2,TRBJ2-1,-,-,TGTGCCAGCGTCCAGGGCTCCTACAATGAGCAGTTCTTC,CASVQGSYNEQFF
TRBV5-1,TRBJ2-3,-,-,TGCGCCAGCAGCCAAGGGACTAGCACAGATACGCAGTATTTT,CASSQGTSTDTQYF
TRBV7-2,TRBJ2-5,-,-,TGTGCCAGCAGCCTGCTTGAGACCCAGTACTTC,CASSLLETQYF
TRBV2,TRBJ1-2,-,-,TGTGCCAGCAGTGAAGGAGGCGGAGCCCTCTATGGCTACACCTTC,CASSEGGGALYGYTF
TRBV18,TRBJ2-7,-,-,TGTGCCAGCTCACTTAACAGGGACGACGAGCAGTACTTC,CASSLNRDDEQYF
TRBV5-1,TRBJ2-2,-,-,TGCGCCAGCAGCAGCCGTTCGATCACCGGGGAGCTGTTTTTT,CASSSRSITGELFF
TRBV11-2,TRBJ2-7,TRBD2,few,TGTGCCAGCAGCCACTTAGGCAGCGGGAGGTCCCACGAGCAGTACTTC,CASSHLGSGRSHEQYF
TRBV27,TRBJ2-1,TRBD2,-,TGTGCCAGCAGTAGTGACGGGAGGACCTACAATGAGCAGTTCTTC,CASSSDGRTYNEQFF
TRBV6-4,TRBJ1-2,-,-,TGTGCCAGCAGTGCTACCCGGGGGAGCGGCTATGGCTACACCTTC,CASSATRGSGYGYTF
TRBV5-1,TRBJ2-5,TRBD2,once,TGCGCCAGCAGCTTGGAGGGGAGAGTAAGCGGGAAGACCCAGTACTTC,CASSLEGRVSGKTQYF
TRBV7-7,TRBJ2-3,TRBD2,-,TGTGCTAGCAGCCCCGAACCGACGGGGGGGGCGAAGACGCAGTATTTT,CASSPEPTGGAKTQYF
TRBV19,TRBJ1-1,-,-,TGTGCCAGTAATATGTGGAACACTGAAGCTTTCTTT,CASNMWNTEAFF
TRBV19,TRBJ1-1,-,-,TGTGCCAGTAGTGCGACCGGTGGGTTGAACACTGAAGCTTTCTTT,CASSATGGLNTEAFF
TRBV28,TRBJ1-4,-,-,TGTGCCAGCAGCCATTTCCCCGCAGGCCGGCCGAATGAAAAACTGTTTTTT,CASSHFPAGRPNEKLFF
TRBV29-1,TRBJ2-3,-,once,TGCAGCGTTGAGGACAGCACAGATACGCAGTATTTT,CSVEDSTDTQYF
TRBV9,TRBJ1-2,-,-,TGTGCCAGCAGCGTAGAGGACCGCTACACCTTC,CASSVEDRYTF
TRBV4-2,TRBJ1-2,TRBD1,once,TGTGCCAGCAGCCAAGAGGGTAGGGGGCGAGGCTACACCTTC,CASSQEGRGRGYTF
TRBV11-3,TRBJ1-2,-,-,TGTGCCAGCAGCCCGACAGTTCAAGGTGGCTACACCTTC,CASSPTVQGGYTF
TRBV28,TRBJ1-2,-,-,TGTGCCAGCAGTGGCGGACAAGCATATGGCTACACCTTC,CASSGGQAYGYTF
TRBV6-5,TRBJ2-7,-,-,TGTGCCAGCACCAAAAGGGGCCAGTTGTACGAGCAGTACTTC,CASTKRGQLYEQYF
TRBV5-1,TRBJ2-5,-,-,TGCGCCAGCAGCTTGGCCGCCAGGGGCATGGGGACCCAGTACTTC,CASSLAARGMGTQYF
TRBV27,TRBJ2-5,-,-,TGTGCCAGCAGTGTGGTGGGGGATGAGACCCAGTACTTC,CASSVVGDETQYF
TRBV12-1,TRBJ2-7,-,once,TGTGCCAGCAGGTCTAGTGTGCCCCCCACAGCCCACTACGAGCAGTACTTC,CASRSSVPPTAHYEQYF
TRBV19,TRBJ2-3,TRBD2,-,TGTGCCAGTCGACTAGCACGAGGCACAGATACGCAGTATTTT,CASRLARGTDTQYF
TRBV27,TRBJ2-1,TRBD2,-,TGTGCCAGCACCGAACTAGCGGGAGGGCCGGATGAGCAGTTCTTC,CASTELAGGPDEQFF
TRBV15,TRBJ2-3,-,-,TGTGCCACCAGTCAGGGGATTTCCACAGATACGCAGTATTTT,CATSQGISTDTQYF
TRBV10-1,TRBJ2-5,-,-,TGCGCCAGCAGTGTGTCGGGCCAAGAGACCCAGTACTTC,CASSVSGQETQYF
TRBV9,TRBJ2-7,-,-,TGTGCCAGCGGCGGGGGCCGGGAGGACTACGAGCAGTACTTC,CASGGGREDYEQYF
TRBV6-6,TRBJ1-1,-,-,TGTGCCAGCAGCCCAACAGGCATGGGTACTGAAGCTTTCTTT,CASSPTGMGTEAFF
TRBV9,TRBJ2-1,TRBD2,few,TGTGCCAGCAGCGTAGCTGTCACTAGCGGGTGGGATGAGCAGTTCTTC,CASSVAVTSGWDEQFF
TRBV28,TRBJ2-7,TRBD2,-,TGTGCCAGCAGTCCCCCGGGACTAGCGGGAGACGAGCAGTACTTC,CASSPPGLAGDEQYF
TRBV11-3,TRBJ2-5,-,-,TGTGCCAGCAGCTTAGATCAGAGTTTCACCGCGTACCAAGAGACCCAGTACTTC,CASSLDQSFTAYQETQYF
TRBV9,TRBJ2-1,TRBD1,-,TGTGCCAGCAGCGTAGAAGAGGGCAGGTGGGGACAGGGGAAGGTTGAGCAGTTCTTC,CASSVEEGRWGQGKVEQFF
TRBV11-2,TRBJ1-1,-,-,TGTGCCAGCAGCCCCCCGAGGAGGGCGGCTGAAGCTTTCTTT,CASSPPRRAAEAFF
TRBV11-2,TRBJ2-2,-,-,TGTGCCAGCAGCCCCAGGGTGGGGGCTCCGAACACCGGGGAGCTGTTTTTT,CASSPRVGAPNTGELFF
TRBV7-7,TRBJ2-5,-,-,TGTGCTAGCAGCTTAGCTGGGGGCTGGGAGACCCAGTACTTC,CASSLAGGWETQYF
TRBV5-1,TRBJ2-3,TRBD2,-,TGCGCCAGCAGCTACACTAGCGGGGGGGGCGCAGATACGCAGTATTTT,CASSYTSGGGADTQYF
TRBV7-2,TRBJ1-1,TRBD1,-,TGTGCCAGCAGCTTCTCAGGGGGTGCCGGAAGGGCGAACACTGAAGCTTTCTTT,CASSFSGGAGRANTEAFF
TRBV6-6,TRBJ2-1,-,-,TGTGCCAGCAGTCACCGAGGATACAATGAGCAGTTCTTC,CASSHRGYNEQFF